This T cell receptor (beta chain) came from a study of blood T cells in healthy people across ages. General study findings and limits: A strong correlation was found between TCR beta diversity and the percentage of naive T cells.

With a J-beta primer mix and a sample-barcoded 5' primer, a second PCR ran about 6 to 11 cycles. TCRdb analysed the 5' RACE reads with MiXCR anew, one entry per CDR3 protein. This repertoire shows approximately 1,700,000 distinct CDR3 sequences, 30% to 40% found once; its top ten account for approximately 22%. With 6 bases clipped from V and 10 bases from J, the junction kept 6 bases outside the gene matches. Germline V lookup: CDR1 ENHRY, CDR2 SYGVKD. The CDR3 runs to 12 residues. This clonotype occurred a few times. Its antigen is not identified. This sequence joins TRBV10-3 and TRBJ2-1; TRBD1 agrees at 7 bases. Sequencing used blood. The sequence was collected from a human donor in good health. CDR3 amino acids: CAIRRDREEQFF. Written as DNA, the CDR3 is TGTGCCATCAGGCGAGACAGGGAGGAGCAGTTCTTC.